This entry lists 20 T cell receptor beta chains sequenced from one sample in a study of blood T cells in healthy people across ages. Primed by a sample-barcoded 5' primer and a J-beta primer mix, a second PCR proceeded for about 7 to 12 cycles. A single record per CDR3 protein comes from TCRdb applying MiXCR to the 5' RACE reads. The data contain hundreds of thousands of distinct CDR3 sequences, roughly 50% of them singletons. Sequences were obtained from blood. These receptors all stem from a man aged 80 or over in good health.

The V and J genes are TRBV25-1 and TRBJ2-5; D tentatively fits TRBD1 or TRBD2 (5 bases each). The J call may be incorrect, as the DNA end agrees better with TRBJ2-7. Germline V gives CDR1 MGHDK, CDR2 SYGVNS. The CDR3 loop spans 14 amino acids. The CDR3 sequence: CASAFRDSLYEQYF. In DNA, the CDR3 is TGTGCTAGCGCCTTCCGAGACAGTCTCTACGAGCAGTACTTC.

The CDR3 nucleotides read TGTGCCAGCAGTTTTTCCGGACTATCCTACGAGCAGTACTTC. It codes for CASSFSGLSYEQYF. This chain connects TRBV28 to TRBJ2-7, with D perhaps matching TRBD2 (6 bases). Germline V gives CDR1 MDHEN, CDR2 SYDVKM. CDR3 length: 14 amino acids. The V end was cut by 3 bases, the J end by 1 base, with 10 bases between.

The CDR3 here is CASSLAGRDETQYF. The CDR3 DNA is TGCGCCAGCAGCTTGGCCGGTAGGGACGAGACCCAGTACTTC. This sequence joins TRBV5-1 and TRBJ2-5, with D perhaps given as TRBD1 or TRBD2 (5 bases each). CDR1 is SGHRS and CDR2 is YFSETQ in the germline V gene. The CDR3 contains 14 residues. V shed 0 bases and J shed 5 bases, with 11 bases lying between them.

The rearrangement links TRBV3-1 to TRBJ2-7, with 9 bases lining up with TRBD2. Germline loops: CDR1 LGHDT, CDR2 YNNKEL (reference sequence). CDR3 size: 18 residues. V lost 2 bases to trimming and J lost 3 bases; unmatched junction nucleotides: 14. The CDR3 sequence: CASSQNRPAGGFFYEQYF. The CDR3 bases are TGTGCCAGCAGCCAAAATCGACCAGCGGGAGGTTTTTTCTACGAGCAGTACTTC.

The rearrangement links TRBV5-4 to TRBJ2-5, with 9 bases aligning to TRBD2. Germline lookup yields CDR1 SGHNT and CDR2 YYREEE (reference sequence). The CDR3 sequence is 15 residues long. The ends lost 1 base at V and 5 bases at J; junction bases unmatched: 6. The CDR3 DNA follows: TGTGCCAGCAGCTTGCCTGGGCTAGCGGGGGAGACCCAGTACTTC. It encodes CASSLPGLAGETQYF.

The chain has TRBV18 and TRBJ2-7; D may correspond to TRBD1 or TRBD2 (5 bases each). V was cut by 6 bases and J by 2 bases, with 14 bases left in between. Germline loops: CDR1 KGHSH, CDR2 LQKENI. There are 14 residues in the CDR3. The CDR3 DNA sequence: TGTGCCAGCTCTTGGGGCGCTAGCACCTACGAGCAGTACTTC. Amino acid sequence: CASSWGASTYEQYF.

The genes are TRBV7-6 and TRBJ2-5; possibly TRBD1 for D (5 bases). Germline CDR1 SGHVS, CDR2 FNYEAQ. CDR3 size: 15 residues. V lost 0 bases and J 5 bases, leaving 13 bases between the germline ends. The CDR3 region is CASSLAPGRVETQYF. Here the CDR3 DNA reads TGTGCCAGCAGCTTAGCCCCAGGCAGGGTGGAGACCCAGTACTTC.

This rearrangement joins TRBV20-1 to TRBJ1-1, with TRBD1 as a possible D gene (6 bases). The CDR3 covers 13 residues. Germline V gene data show CDR1 as DFQATT and CDR2 as SNEGSKA (reference sequence). V was clipped by 4 bases and J by 0 bases, with 9 bases between them. CDR3 sequence: CSATGDLNTEAFF. The CDR3 region has the DNA TGCAGTGCTACAGGGGACTTGAACACTGAAGCTTTCTTT.

The CDR3 DNA is TGTGCCAGCAGCCAAGAAGGGGGAAACTATGGCTACACCTTC. Translated, it gives CASSQEGGNYGYTF. The chain employs TRBV3-1 and TRBJ1-2; possibly TRBD1 for D (6 bases). The CDR3 has 14 amino acids. The V end lost 0 bases, the J end lost 2 bases, and 7 bases lay between the germline ends. From germline, CDR1 is LGHDT and CDR2 YNNKEL (reference sequence).

The rearrangement uses TRBV2 and TRBJ1-6; 8 bases map to TRBD1. Per the germline V gene, CDR1 is SNHLY and CDR2 is FYNNEI. The V and J ends lost 3 bases and 9 bases, in that order; junction bases with no gene match: 10. CDR3 length: 16 residues. The CDR3 protein is CASSEETGAFGSPLHF. CDR3 nucleotide sequence: TGTGCCAGCAGTGAGGAGACAGGGGCGTTCGGTTCACCCCTCCACTTT.

V is TRBV28 and J is TRBJ1-6, with D maybe TRBD1 (6 bases). V lost 2 bases and J 6 bases, leaving 11 bases between the germline ends. The germline V gene encodes CDR1 MDHEN and CDR2 SYDVKM. This CDR3 contains 15 residues. CDR3 DNA: TGTGCCAGCAGTTTACCCCCAGGGGTTAATTCACCCCTCCACTTT. This codes for CASSLPPGVNSPLHF. Complete variable domain (other parts from reference TRBV28 and TRBJ1-6): DVKVTQSSRYLVKRTGEKVFLECVQDMDHENMFWYRQDPGLGLRLIYFSYDVKMKEKGDIPEGYSVSREKKERFSLILESASTNQTSMYLCASSLPPGVNSPLHFGNGTRLTVT.

A single count supports this clonotype. The V call is TRBV5-1, the J call TRBJ2-3; 7 bases line up with TRBD1. The CDR3 runs to 15 residues. V lost 0 bases, J lost 8 bases, and 9 bases stayed unmatched. Germline CDR1 SGHRS, CDR2 YFSETQ. This CDR3 is CASSLEGQPGGTQYF. The DNA of the CDR3 is TGCGCCAGCAGCTTGGAGGGACAGCCAGGTGGTACGCAGTATTTT.

The chain links TRBV5-1 to TRBJ1-1; 7 bases line up with TRBD1. The CDR3 runs 16 residues. Germline V CDR1 and CDR2: SGHRS, YFSETQ. The V and J ends lost 4 bases and 1 base, in that order; junction bases with no gene match: 10. CDR3: CASSPEGGLGNTEAFF. The CDR3 DNA sequence: TGCGCCAGCAGCCCTGAAGGGGGCCTAGGGAACACTGAAGCTTTCTTT.

This clonotype was observed a single time. CDR3 amino acids: CASSLETGGAYEQYF. DNA of the CDR3: TGTGCCAGCAGCTTAGAGACAGGAGGGGCCTACGAGCAGTACTTC. The V and J genes are TRBV11-2 and TRBJ2-1, with D possibly being TRBD1 or TRBD2 (6 bases each). The last part of the DNA fits TRBJ2-7 better; the J call may be wrong. This CDR3 has 15 residues. Germline V lookup: CDR1 SGHAT, CDR2 FQNNGV.

The chain carries TRBV11-2 and TRBJ2-7; TRBD2 aligns across 10 bases. This CDR3 has 15 amino acids. Germline V CDR1 and CDR2: SGHAT, FQNNGV. V lost 2 bases and J lost 1; bases outside the gene matches: 2. The CDR3 spells CASSLTSGTSYEQYF. In nucleotides, the CDR3 is TGTGCCAGCAGCTTAACTAGCGGGACATCCTACGAGCAGTACTTC.

The J gene is TRBJ2-4, the V gene TRBV27; D might be TRBD1 (6 bases). CDR1 and CDR2 (germline): MNHEY, SMNVEV (reference sequence). The CDR3 has 15 residues. Trimming removed 2 bases from V and 2 bases from J, with 10 bases in between. Written as DNA, the CDR3 is TGTGCCAGCAGTTTAGTAGGGGGTTCCAAAAACATTCAGTACTTC. It specifies CASSLVGGSKNIQYF.

Comments on this clonotype: With a much larger clone just one base away, this may be a read error. The genes are TRBV6-1 and TRBJ1-2, with D maybe TRBD1 (5 bases). Germline V gives CDR1 MNHNS, CDR2 SASEGT. The CDR3 contains 14 residues. The CDR3 spells CASSEAGDHYDYTF. CDR3 bases: TGTGCCAGCAGTGAAGCCGGGGACCACTATGACTACACCTTC.

The gene calls are TRBV27 and TRBJ2-2; maybe TRBD1 (5 bases). CDR1 and CDR2 from the germline V gene are MNHEY and SMNVEV (reference sequence). V was trimmed by 5 bases and J by 9 bases, leaving 13 bases between them. CDR3 length: 13 residues. The CDR3 sequence: CASSLHRTRELFF. In nucleotides, the CDR3 is TGTGCCAGCAGTCTCCACAGGACCCGGGAGCTGTTTTTT.

The chain combines TRBV12-3 or TRBV12-4 with TRBJ1-5; D possibly corresponds to TRBD1 (6 bases). This CDR3 has 14 amino acids. V lost 7 bases to trimming and J lost 5 bases, with 15 bases between them. The CDR3 loop is CASNWGQSDQPQHF. The CDR3 nucleotides read TGTGCCAGCAATTGGGGACAATCAGATCAGCCCCAGCATTTT.

This chain connects TRBV6-5 to TRBJ2-7, with a tentative D call TRBD2 (6 bases). V was trimmed by 10 bases and J by 2 bases, leaving 18 bases between them. This CDR3 spans 14 amino acids. The germline gives CDR1 MNHEY, CDR2 SVGAGI. The CDR3 protein is CATTPRDSAYEQYF. CDR3 DNA: TGTGCCACCACACCGCGGGACTCCGCCTACGAGCAGTACTTC.